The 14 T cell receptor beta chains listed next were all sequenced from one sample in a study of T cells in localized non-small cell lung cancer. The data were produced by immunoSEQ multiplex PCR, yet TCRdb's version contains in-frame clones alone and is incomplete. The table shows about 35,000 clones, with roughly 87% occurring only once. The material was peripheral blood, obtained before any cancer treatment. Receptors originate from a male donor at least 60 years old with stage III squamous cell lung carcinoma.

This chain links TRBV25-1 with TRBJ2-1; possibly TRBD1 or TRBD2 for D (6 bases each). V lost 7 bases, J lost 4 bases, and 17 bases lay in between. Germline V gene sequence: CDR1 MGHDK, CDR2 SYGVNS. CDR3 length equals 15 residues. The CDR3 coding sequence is TGTGCCAGCACCCTTGGGGGGCACAAATACAATGAGCAGTTCTTC. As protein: CASTLGGHKYNEQFF.

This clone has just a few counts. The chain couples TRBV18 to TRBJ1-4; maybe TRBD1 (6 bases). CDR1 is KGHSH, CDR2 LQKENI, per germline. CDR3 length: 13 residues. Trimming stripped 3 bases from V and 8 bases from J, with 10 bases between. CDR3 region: CASSPVQGEKLFF. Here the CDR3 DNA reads TGTGCCAGCTCACCCGTGCAGGGGGAAAAACTGTTTTTT.

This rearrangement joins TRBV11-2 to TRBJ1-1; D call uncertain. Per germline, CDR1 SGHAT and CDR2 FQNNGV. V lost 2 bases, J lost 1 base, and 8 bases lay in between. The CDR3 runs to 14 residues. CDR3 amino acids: CASSLRQTNTEAFF. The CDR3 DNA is TGTGCCAGCAGCTTAAGGCAGACGAACACTGAAGCTTTCTTT.

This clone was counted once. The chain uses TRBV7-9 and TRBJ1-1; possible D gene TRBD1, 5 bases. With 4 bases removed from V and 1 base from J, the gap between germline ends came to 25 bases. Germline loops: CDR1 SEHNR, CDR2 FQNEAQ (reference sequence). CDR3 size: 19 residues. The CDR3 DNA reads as TGTGCCAGCAGCTCCTTCACCGGGGCAGCCACCATGGGGAACACTGAAGCTTTCTTT. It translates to CASSSFTGAATMGNTEAFF.

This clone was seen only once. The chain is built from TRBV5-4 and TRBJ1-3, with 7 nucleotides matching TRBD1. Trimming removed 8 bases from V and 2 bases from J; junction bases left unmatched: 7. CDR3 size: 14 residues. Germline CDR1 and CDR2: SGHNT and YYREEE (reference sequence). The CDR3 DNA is TGTGCCAGTACCGCAGGACAGGCTGGAAACACCATATATTTT. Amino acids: CASTAGQAGNTIYF. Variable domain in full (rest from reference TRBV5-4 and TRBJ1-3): ETGVTQSPTHLIKTRGQQVTLRCSSQSGHNTVSWYQQALGQGPQFIFQYYREEENGRGNFPPRFSGLQFPNYSSELNVNALELDDSALYLCASTAGQAGNTIYFGEGSWLTVV.

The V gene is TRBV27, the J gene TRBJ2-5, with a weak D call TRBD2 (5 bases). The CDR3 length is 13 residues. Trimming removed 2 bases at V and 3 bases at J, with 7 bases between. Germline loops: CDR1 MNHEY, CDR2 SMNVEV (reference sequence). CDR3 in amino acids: CASSLGLKETQYF. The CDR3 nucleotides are TGTGCCAGCAGTTTAGGACTCAAAGAGACCCAGTACTTC.

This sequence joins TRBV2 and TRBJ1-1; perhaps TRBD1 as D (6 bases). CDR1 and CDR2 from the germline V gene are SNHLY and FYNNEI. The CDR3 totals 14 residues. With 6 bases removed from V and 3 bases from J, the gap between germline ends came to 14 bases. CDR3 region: CASSEQGADTEAFF. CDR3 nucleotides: TGTGCCAGCAGCGAACAGGGCGCGGACACTGAAGCTTTCTTT.

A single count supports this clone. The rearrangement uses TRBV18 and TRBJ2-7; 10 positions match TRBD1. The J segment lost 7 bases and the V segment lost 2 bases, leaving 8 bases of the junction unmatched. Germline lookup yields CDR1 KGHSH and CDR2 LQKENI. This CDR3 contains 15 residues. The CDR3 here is CASSPVGQGMGEQYF. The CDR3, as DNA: TGTGCCAGCTCACCAGTGGGACAGGGGATGGGAGAGCAGTACTTC.

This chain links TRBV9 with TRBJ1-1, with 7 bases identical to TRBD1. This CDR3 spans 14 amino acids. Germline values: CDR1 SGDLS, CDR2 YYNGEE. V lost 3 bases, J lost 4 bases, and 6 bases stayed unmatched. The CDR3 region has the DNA TGTGCCAGCAGCGGTACAGGGGTTCTCACTGAAGCTTTCTTT. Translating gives CASSGTGVLTEAFF. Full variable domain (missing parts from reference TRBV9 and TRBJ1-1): DSGVTQTPKHLITATGQRVTLRCSPRSGDLSVYWYQQSLDQGLQFLIQYYNGEERAKGNILERFSAQQFPDLHSELNLSSLELGDSALYFCASSGTGVLTEAFFGQGTRLTVV.

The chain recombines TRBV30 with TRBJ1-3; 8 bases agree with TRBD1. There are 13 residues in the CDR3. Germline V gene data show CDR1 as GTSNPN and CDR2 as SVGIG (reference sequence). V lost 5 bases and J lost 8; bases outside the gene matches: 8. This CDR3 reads CAWAPGGADTIYF. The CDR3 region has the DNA TGTGCCTGGGCCCCAGGGGGCGCGGACACCATATATTTT.

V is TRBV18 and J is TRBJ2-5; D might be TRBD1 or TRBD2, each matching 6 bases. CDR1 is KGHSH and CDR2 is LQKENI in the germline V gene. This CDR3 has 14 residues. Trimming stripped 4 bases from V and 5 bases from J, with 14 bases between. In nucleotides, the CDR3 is TGTGCCAGCTCACTAACGCACGGGGGCGAGACCCAGTACTTC. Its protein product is CASSLTHGGETQYF.

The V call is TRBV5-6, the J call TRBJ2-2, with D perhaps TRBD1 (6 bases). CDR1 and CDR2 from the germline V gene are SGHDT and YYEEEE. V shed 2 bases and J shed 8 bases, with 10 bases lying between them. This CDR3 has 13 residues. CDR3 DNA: TGTGCCAGCAGCTTACAGGGTCAGGGGGAGCTGTTTTTT. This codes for CASSLQGQGELFF.

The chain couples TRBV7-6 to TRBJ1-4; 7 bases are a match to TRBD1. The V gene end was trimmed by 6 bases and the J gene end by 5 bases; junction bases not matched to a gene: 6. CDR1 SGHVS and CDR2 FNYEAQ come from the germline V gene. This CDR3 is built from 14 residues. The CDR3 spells CASRPGQLNEKLFF. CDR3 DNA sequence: TGTGCCAGCAGGCCGGGACAGCTGAATGAAAAACTGTTTTTT.

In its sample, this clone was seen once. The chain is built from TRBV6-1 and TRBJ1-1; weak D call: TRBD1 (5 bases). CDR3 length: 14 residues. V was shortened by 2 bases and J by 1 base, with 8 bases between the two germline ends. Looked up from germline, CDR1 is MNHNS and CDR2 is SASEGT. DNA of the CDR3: TGTGCCAGCAGTGAACAGGGACCGAACACTGAAGCTTTCTTT. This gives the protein CASSEQGPNTEAFF.